Listed below are T cell receptor beta chains from one sample, sequenced in a study of identical twins. Using its own MiXCR run on the 5' RACE reads, TCRdb lists one record per CDR3 protein. The repertoire holds approximately 890,000 distinct CDR3 sequences, about 12% seen once, with under 2% in the top ten. These data were also filed under a second study, of yellow fever vaccine responses in identical twins.

Sequenced sample: PBMCs. The source of these receptors is a woman aged 18-30 years in good health. CDR3s include the opening cysteine and the closing phenylalanine or tryptophan. A D gene is named only where the DNA matches it firmly. Not every row has a clone size; where given, it reads once, few, many or a size class.

TRBJ2-3 | - | few | TRBV24-1 | CATSDPIGGADTQYF | TGTGCCACCAGTGACCCGATTGGAGGGGCAGATACGCAGTATTTT
TRBJ2-6 | - | few | TRBV2 | CASIQEMGSGANVLTF | TGTGCCAGCATACAGGAAATGGGCTCTGGGGCCAACGTCCTGACTTTC
TRBJ2-7 | - | few | TRBV25-1 | CASSGVVYEQYF | TGTGCCAGCAGTGGGGTTGTCTACGAGCAGTACTTC
TRBJ2-2 | TRBD2 | many | TRBV12-3/TRBV12-4 | CASSQAGGDYTGELFF | TGTGCCAGCAGTCAAGCGGGGGGCGATTACACCGGGGAGCTGTTTTTT
TRBJ1-6 | - | - | TRBV14 | CASSQFSGDTSPLHF | TGTGCCAGCAGCCAATTTTCAGGGGATACTTCACCCCTCCACTTT
TRBJ2-6 | - | few | TRBV10-3 | CATTGANVLTF | TGTGCCACCACTGGGGCCAACGTCCTGACTTTC
TRBJ2-1 | TRBD2 | - | TRBV18 | CASSRGTSGRRGTYNEQFF | TGTGCCAGCTCGCGGGGGACTAGCGGGAGGAGGGGGACCTACAATGAGCAGTTCTTC
TRBJ1-2 | - | many | TRBV4-1 | CASSQDGVNYGYTF | TGCGCCAGCAGCCAAGATGGGGTCAACTATGGCTACACCTTC
TRBJ1-6 | TRBD1 | few | TRBV2 | CASSADRGGIGSPLHF | TGTGCCAGCAGTGCGGACAGGGGTGGTATCGGTTCACCCCTCCACTTT
TRBJ1-6 | TRBD1 | few | TRBV12-3/TRBV12-4 | CASSLQGAGSPLHF | TGTGCCAGCAGCCTACAGGGGGCCGGGTCACCCCTCCACTTT
TRBJ2-7 | - | few | TRBV29-1 | CSASKARSYEQYF | TGCAGCGCCTCAAAGGCCCGATCCTACGAGCAGTACTTC
TRBJ2-2 | TRBD2 | many | TRBV5-1 | CASSWGTSANTGELFF | TGCGCCAGCAGCTGGGGGACTAGCGCTAACACCGGGGAGCTGTTTTTT
TRBJ1-3 | - | few | TRBV29-1 | CSVEESGSGNTIYF | TGCAGCGTTGAAGAGTCTGGCTCTGGAAACACCATATATTTT
TRBJ2-5 | - | many | TRBV18 | CASSPSGPQETQYF | TGTGCCAGCAGCCCTTCAGGACCCCAAGAGACCCAGTACTTC
TRBJ2-3 | - | - | TRBV12-3/TRBV12-4 | CASSRSWGGTDTQYF | TGTGCCAGCAGTAGGTCCTGGGGGGGCACAGATACGCAGTATTTT
TRBJ2-3 | - | - | TRBV7-9 | CASRPPGTTDTQYF | TGTGCCAGCAGGCCCCCGGGGACCACAGATACGCAGTATTTT
TRBJ1-4 | - | - | TRBV12-3/TRBV12-4 | CASRRQTTNEKLFF | TGTGCCAGCAGAAGACAGACAACTAATGAAAAACTGTTTTTT
TRBJ2-2 | TRBD1 | - | TRBV12-3/TRBV12-4 | CASSFLGQSNTGELFF | TGTGCCAGCAGTTTCCTGGGACAGTCGAACACCGGGGAGCTGTTTTTT
TRBJ1-2 | - | few | TRBV11-2 | CASSLQGLGGYTF | TGTGCCAGCAGCTTACAGGGGTTAGGTGGCTACACCTTC
TRBJ2-1 | - | few | TRBV20-1 | CSARDPGMGSYNEQFF | TGCAGTGCTAGAGATCCCGGGATGGGCTCCTACAATGAGCAGTTCTTC
TRBJ2-1 | TRBD2 | - | TRBV12-3/TRBV12-4 | CASRGTSGSALKTYNEQFF | TGTGCCAGCAGAGGGACTAGCGGGAGCGCGCTCAAGACCTACAATGAGCAGTTCTTC
TRBJ2-1 | - | - | TRBV29-1 | CSVEELVGGHNEQFF | TGCAGCGTTGAAGAACTAGTTGGGGGTCACAATGAGCAGTTCTTC
TRBJ1-1 | - | few | TRBV29-1 | CSVAPMNTEAFF | TGCAGCGTTGCACCGATGAACACTGAAGCTTTCTTT
TRBJ1-2 | - | - | TRBV29-1 | CSVEVTVENYGYTF | TGCAGCGTTGAAGTTACGGTGGAGAACTATGGCTACACCTTC
TRBJ2-3 | TRBD2 | - | TRBV4-1 | CASSQGLAIADTQYF | TGCGCCAGCAGCCAAGGACTAGCAATTGCAGATACGCAGTATTTT
TRBJ2-2 | - | - | TRBV5-6 | CASSLAAEAGELFF | TGTGCCAGCAGCTTGGCCGCCGAGGCCGGGGAGCTGTTTTTT
TRBJ2-3 | TRBD2 | few | TRBV4-2 | CASSSPGLGTDTQYF | TGTGCCAGCAGCTCGCCGGGACTAGGAACAGATACGCAGTATTTT
TRBJ2-1 | - | few | TRBV7-9 | CASSYSLLNNEQFF | TGTGCCAGCAGCTACAGTTTGTTAAACAATGAGCAGTTCTTC